Below, 16 T cell receptor beta chains from the same sample are listed, as sequenced in a study of blood T cell repertoires in COVID-19. Libraries were prepared by immunoSEQ multiplex PCR; TCRdb keeps only in-frame clonotypes and omits some of them. The table records about 48,000 clones, about nine tenths of them present only once. The sequenced sample was peripheral blood. All receptors derive from a woman older than 75 with COVID-19, enrolled during active disease.

This clone occurred once. The chain has TRBV27 and TRBJ1-1; D might be TRBD1 (5 bases). The V end was cut by 6 bases, the J end by 0 bases, with 14 bases between. The germline CDR1 and CDR2 sequences are MNHEY and SMNVEV (reference sequence). The CDR3 consists of 15 residues. For the CDR3, the DNA is TGTGCCAGCAGGGTTAGGGGCCTCATGAACACTGAAGCTTTCTTT. Translation: CASRVRGLMNTEAFF.

The gene calls are TRBV30 and TRBJ2-1; no clear D gene. This CDR3 has 13 amino acids. In germline, CDR1 is GTSNPN, CDR2 SVGIG (reference sequence). The V and J ends lost 0 bases and 6 bases respectively, with 9 bases between them. The CDR3 sequence is CAWSVLRGNEQFF. The CDR3 region has the DNA TGTGCCTGGAGTGTATTACGCGGCAATGAGCAGTTCTTC.

The CDR3 sequence is CASSLFTSGDYEQYF. The CDR3, as DNA: TGCGCCAGCAGCTTGTTTACTAGCGGGGATTACGAGCAGTACTTC. The chain links TRBV5-1 to TRBJ2-7; TRBD2 matches 10 bases. Unmatched junction bases numbered 5, after V lost 1 base and J lost 4 bases. The CDR3 length is 15 residues. Looked up from germline, CDR1 is SGHRS and CDR2 is YFSETQ. The variable domain in full, completed from reference TRBV5-1 and TRBJ2-7, reads KAGVTQTPRYLIKTRGQQVTLSCSPISGHRSVSWYQQTPGQGLQFLFEYFSETQRNKGNFPGRFSGRQFSNSRSEMNVSTLELGDSALYLCASSLFTSGDYEQYFGPGTRLTVT.

The gene calls are TRBV5-4 and TRBJ2-1, with D uncertain. The CDR3 runs to 14 residues. Germline V CDR1 and CDR2: SGHNT, YYREEE (reference sequence). Deletions cut 2 bases from V and 0 bases from J, with 6 bases between. CDR3 nucleotides: TGTGCCAGCAGCTTCCAGCGCTCCTACAATGAGCAGTTCTTC. This codes for CASSFQRSYNEQFF.

This chain uses TRBV10-3 with TRBJ1-1; 8 nucleotides agree with TRBD1. The V gene's germline CDR1 is ENHRY and CDR2 SYGVKD. The CDR3 sequence is 15 residues long. With V trimmed by 0 bases and J by 7 bases, 7 bases remained unmatched. The CDR3 sequence is CAISESAGGPFEAFF. CDR3 bases: TGTGCCATCAGTGAGTCGGCAGGGGGCCCTTTTGAAGCTTTCTTT.

V and J are TRBV19 and TRBJ2-7; 12 positions match TRBD2. The J segment lost 3 bases and the V segment lost 5 bases, leaving 2 bases of the junction unmatched. CDR1 is LNHDA and CDR2 is SQIVND in the germline V gene (reference sequence). This CDR3 region has 14 residues. Here the CDR3 reads CASSASGRVYEQYF. The CDR3 DNA reads as TGTGCCAGTAGTGCTAGCGGGAGGGTCTACGAGCAGTACTTC.

V is TRBV19 and J is TRBJ1-5; no reliable D call. This CDR3 is 16 amino acids long. Germline assignment: CDR1 LNHDA and CDR2 SQIVND (reference sequence). Deletions cut 4 bases from V and 1 base from J, with 14 bases between. CDR3 loop: CASSNSGPGSNQPQHF. DNA of the CDR3: TGTGCCAGTAGTAATTCGGGTCCCGGGAGCAATCAGCCCCAGCATTTT.

The V gene is TRBV5-1, the J gene TRBJ1-2; 10 nucleotides align to TRBD1. The CDR3 runs 16 residues. After removal of 4 bases from V and 4 bases from J, the junction contained 10 bases not matched to a gene. From germline, CDR1 is SGHRS and CDR2 YFSETQ. CDR3 protein: CASSRDSTGGAYGYTF. The CDR3 DNA follows: TGCGCCAGCAGCCGGGATTCGACAGGGGGCGCCTATGGCTACACCTTC.

The rearrangement joins TRBV5-5 to TRBJ1-2, with D tentatively TRBD1 (5 bases). V lost 5 bases and J lost 0, with 17 bases in between. Germline lookup yields CDR1 SGHKS and CDR2 YYEKEE (reference sequence). The CDR3 covers 16 residues. DNA of the CDR3: TGTGCCAGCAGTAAATGGGGCAGGCAAGCTAACTATGGCTACACCTTC. This translates into CASSKWGRQANYGYTF.

The rearrangement joins TRBV6-6 to TRBJ1-1; 7 positions agree with TRBD1. Per the germline V gene, CDR1 is MNHNY and CDR2 is SVGAGI (reference sequence). The V and J ends lost 6 bases and 4 bases, in that order; junction bases with no gene match: 8. The CDR3 contains 14 residues. CDR3 nucleotide sequence: TGTGCCAGCAGCCCCTACAGGGGAGGCACTGAAGCTTTCTTT. Amino acids: CASSPYRGGTEAFF.

The chain employs TRBV5-1 and TRBJ1-1; the D is unclear. This CDR3 region has 14 residues. CDR1 and CDR2 (germline): SGHRS, YFSETQ. V lost 0 bases, J lost 1 base, and 7 bases lay in between. CDR3 region: CASSLDSPNTEAFF. The CDR3 nucleotides read TGCGCCAGCAGCTTGGACAGTCCGAACACTGAAGCTTTCTTT.

This chain links TRBV10-3 with TRBJ1-1; D is undetermined. The CDR3 has 13 residues. Deletions cut 3 bases from V and 0 bases from J, with 5 bases between. Germline CDR1 is ENHRY and CDR2 is SYGVKD. DNA of the CDR3: TGTGCCATCAGTGATCAGGTGAACACTGAAGCTTTCTTT. Its protein product is CAISDQVNTEAFF.

The CDR3 bases are TGTGCCAGCGCGACTAGCGGGAGGGCTAGCTCAGATACGCAGTATTTT. Residues: CASATSGRASSDTQYF. This chain joins TRBV27 and TRBJ2-3; 14 bases fit TRBD2. This CDR3 contains 16 residues. The trim removed 8 bases at V and 4 bases at J, leaving 8 bases unmatched. Germline CDR1 reads MNHEY; CDR2 reads SMNVEV (reference sequence).

The chain recombines TRBV28 with TRBJ1-3, with 12 bases lining up with TRBD1. Germline CDR1 reads MDHEN; CDR2 reads SYDVKM. V lost 7 bases, J lost 3 bases, and 4 bases stayed unmatched. The CDR3 has 15 residues. CDR3 nucleotide sequence: TGTGCCAGCACCGGGACAGGGGGCAATGGAAACACCATATATTTT. As protein: CASTGTGGNGNTIYF.

The chain is built from TRBV28 and TRBJ1-5; TRBD1 might be the D (6 bases). V was cut by 6 bases and J by 3 bases, with 12 bases left in between. CDR3 length equals 14 residues. Germline values: CDR1 MDHEN, CDR2 SYDVKM. CDR3 in DNA: TGTGCCAGCAGGACAGGACCCTACAATCAGCCCCAGCATTTT. It codes for CASRTGPYNQPQHF.

This chain connects TRBV11-2 to TRBJ1-3; D perhaps matches TRBD1 (6 bases). V lost 6 bases and J 0 bases, leaving 18 bases between the germline ends. From germline, CDR1 is SGHAT and CDR2 FQNNGV. The CDR3 has 17 residues. The CDR3 region has the DNA TGTGCCAGCAGGGGGGGGCCCATGGTGGTCTCTGGAAACACCATATATTTT. Translation: CASRGGPMVVSGNTIYF.